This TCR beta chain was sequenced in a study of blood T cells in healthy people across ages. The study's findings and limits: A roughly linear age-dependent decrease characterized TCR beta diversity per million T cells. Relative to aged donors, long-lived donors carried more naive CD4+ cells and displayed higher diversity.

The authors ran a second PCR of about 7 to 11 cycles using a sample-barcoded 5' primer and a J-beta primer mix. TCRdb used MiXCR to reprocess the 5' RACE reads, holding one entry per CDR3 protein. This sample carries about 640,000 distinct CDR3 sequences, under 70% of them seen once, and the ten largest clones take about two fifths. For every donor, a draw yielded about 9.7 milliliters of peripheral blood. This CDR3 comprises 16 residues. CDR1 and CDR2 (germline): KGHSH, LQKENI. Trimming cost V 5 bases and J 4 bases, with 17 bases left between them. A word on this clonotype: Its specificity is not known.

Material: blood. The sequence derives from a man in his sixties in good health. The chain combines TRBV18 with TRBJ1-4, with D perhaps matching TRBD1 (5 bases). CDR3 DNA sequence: TGTGCCAGCTCATCCGGGACCGCGGACCTTAATGAAAAACTGTTTTTT. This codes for CASSSGTADLNEKLFF. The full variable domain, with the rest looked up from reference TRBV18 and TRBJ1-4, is NAGVMQNPRHLVRRRGQEARLRCSPMKGHSHVYWYRQLPEEGLKFMVYLQKENIIDESGMPKERFSAEFPKEGPSILRIQQVVRGDSAAYFCASSSGTADLNEKLFFGSGTQLSVL.